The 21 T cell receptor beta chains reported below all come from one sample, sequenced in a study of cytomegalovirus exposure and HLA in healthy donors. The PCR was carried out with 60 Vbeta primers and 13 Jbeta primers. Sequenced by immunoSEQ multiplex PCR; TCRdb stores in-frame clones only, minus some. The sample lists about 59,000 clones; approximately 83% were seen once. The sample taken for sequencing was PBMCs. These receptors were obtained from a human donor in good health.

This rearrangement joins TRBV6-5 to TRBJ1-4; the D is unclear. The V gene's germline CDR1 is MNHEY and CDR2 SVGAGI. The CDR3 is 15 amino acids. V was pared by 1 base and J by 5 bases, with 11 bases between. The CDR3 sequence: CASSYYRSGNEKLFF. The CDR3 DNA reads TGTGCCAGCAGTTACTATCGTTCAGGAAATGAAAAACTGTTTTTT.

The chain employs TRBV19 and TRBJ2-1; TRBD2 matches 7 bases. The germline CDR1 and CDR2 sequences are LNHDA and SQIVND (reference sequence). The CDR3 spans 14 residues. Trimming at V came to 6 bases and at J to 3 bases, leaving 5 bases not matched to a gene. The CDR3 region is CASRLGEGYNEQFF. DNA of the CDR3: TGTGCCAGTAGGCTCGGGGAGGGCTACAATGAGCAGTTCTTC.

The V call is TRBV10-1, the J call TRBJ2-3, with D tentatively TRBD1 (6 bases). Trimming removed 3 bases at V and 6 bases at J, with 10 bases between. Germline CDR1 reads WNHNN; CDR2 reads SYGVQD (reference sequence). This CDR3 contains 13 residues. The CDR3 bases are TGCGCCAGCAGTGACCCAGGGGCGGATACGCAGTATTTT. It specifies CASSDPGADTQYF.

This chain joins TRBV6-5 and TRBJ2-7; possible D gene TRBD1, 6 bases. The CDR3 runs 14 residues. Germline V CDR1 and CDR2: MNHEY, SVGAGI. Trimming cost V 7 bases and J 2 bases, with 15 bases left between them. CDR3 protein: CASTLRDTTYEQYF. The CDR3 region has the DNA TGTGCCAGCACCCTCAGGGACACCACCTACGAGCAGTACTTC.

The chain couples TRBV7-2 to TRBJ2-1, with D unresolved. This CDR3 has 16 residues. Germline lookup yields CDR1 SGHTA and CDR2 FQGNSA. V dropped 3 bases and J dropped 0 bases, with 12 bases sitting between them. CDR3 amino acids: CASSFNGVLSYNEQFF. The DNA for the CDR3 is TGTGCCAGCAGCTTTAATGGAGTCCTCTCCTACAATGAGCAGTTCTTC. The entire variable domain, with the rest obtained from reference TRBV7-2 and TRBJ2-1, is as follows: GAGVSQSPSNKVTEKGKDVELRCDPISGHTALYWYRQSLGQGLEFLIYFQGNSAPDKSGLPSDRFSAERTGGSVSTLTIQRTQQEDSAVYLCASSFNGVLSYNEQFFGPGTRLTVL.

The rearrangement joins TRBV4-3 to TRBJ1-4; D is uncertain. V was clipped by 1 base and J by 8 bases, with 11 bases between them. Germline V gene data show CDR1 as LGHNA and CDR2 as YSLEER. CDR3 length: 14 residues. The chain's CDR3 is CASSQVSRSEKLFF. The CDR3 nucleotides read TGCGCCAGCAGCCAAGTCTCCCGGAGCGAAAAACTGTTTTTT.

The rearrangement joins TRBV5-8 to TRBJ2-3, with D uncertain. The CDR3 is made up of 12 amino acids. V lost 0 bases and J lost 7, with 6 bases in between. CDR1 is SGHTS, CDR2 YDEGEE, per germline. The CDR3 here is CASSLVRNTQYF. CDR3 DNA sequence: TGTGCCAGCAGCTTGGTTAGAAATACGCAGTATTTT.

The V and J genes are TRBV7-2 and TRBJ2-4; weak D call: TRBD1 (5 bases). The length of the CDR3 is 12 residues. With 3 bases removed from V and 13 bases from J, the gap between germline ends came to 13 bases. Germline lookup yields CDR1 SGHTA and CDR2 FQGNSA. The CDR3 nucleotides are TGTGCCAGCAGCTTCACAGGCTCCGAACAGTACTTC. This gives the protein CASSFTGSEQYF.

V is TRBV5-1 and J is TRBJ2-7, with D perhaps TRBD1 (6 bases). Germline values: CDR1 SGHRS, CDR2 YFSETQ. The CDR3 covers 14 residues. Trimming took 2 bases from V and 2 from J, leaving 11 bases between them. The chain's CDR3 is CASSFGQTTYEQYF. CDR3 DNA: TGCGCCAGCAGCTTTGGACAGACCACCTACGAGCAGTACTTC.

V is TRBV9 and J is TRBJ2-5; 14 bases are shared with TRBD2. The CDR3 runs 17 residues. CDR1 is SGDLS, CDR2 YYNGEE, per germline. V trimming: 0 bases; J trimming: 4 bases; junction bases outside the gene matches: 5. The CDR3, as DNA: TGTGCCAGCAGCGTAGAGGGGGGACTAGCGGGAGCAGAGACCCAGTACTTC. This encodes CASSVEGGLAGAETQYF.

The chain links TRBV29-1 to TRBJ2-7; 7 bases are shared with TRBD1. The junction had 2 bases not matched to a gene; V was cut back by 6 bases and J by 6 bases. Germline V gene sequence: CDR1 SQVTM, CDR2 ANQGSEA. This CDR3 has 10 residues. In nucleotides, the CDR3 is TGCAGCGTCGGGACAGCCGAGCAGTACTTC. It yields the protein CSVGTAEQYF.

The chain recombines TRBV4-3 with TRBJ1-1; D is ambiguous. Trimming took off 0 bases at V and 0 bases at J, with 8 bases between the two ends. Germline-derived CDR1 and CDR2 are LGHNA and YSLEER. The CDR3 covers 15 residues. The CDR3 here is CASSQDPTMNTEAFF. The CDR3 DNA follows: TGCGCCAGCAGCCAAGATCCGACAATGAACACTGAAGCTTTCTTT.

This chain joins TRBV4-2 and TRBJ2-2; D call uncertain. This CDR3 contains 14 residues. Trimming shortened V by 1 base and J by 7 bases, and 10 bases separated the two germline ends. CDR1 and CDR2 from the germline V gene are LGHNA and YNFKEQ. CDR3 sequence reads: CASSQAELFGELFF. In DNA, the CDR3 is TGTGCCAGCAGCCAAGCCGAGCTTTTCGGGGAGCTGTTTTTT.

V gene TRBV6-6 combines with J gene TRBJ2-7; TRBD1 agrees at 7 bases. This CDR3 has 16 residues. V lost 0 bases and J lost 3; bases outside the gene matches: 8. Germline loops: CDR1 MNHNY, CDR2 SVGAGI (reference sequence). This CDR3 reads CASSYSKDRPRYEQYF. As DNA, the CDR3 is TGTGCCAGCAGTTACTCGAAGGACAGGCCTCGCTACGAGCAGTACTTC.

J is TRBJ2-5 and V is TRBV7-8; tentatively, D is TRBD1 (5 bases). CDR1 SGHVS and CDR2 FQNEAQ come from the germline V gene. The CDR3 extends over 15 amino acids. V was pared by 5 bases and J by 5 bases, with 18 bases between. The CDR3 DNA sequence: TGTGCCAGCAGCAAGGGGCAGGGTCATGGGGAGACCCAGTACTTC. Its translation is CASSKGQGHGETQYF.

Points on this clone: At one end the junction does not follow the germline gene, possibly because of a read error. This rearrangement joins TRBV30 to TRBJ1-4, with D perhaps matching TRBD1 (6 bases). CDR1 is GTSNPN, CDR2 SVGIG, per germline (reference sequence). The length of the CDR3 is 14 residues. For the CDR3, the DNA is TGTGCCGGGAGGGGGGGGACAACTAATGAAAAACTGTTTTTT. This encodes CAGRGGTTNEKLFF.

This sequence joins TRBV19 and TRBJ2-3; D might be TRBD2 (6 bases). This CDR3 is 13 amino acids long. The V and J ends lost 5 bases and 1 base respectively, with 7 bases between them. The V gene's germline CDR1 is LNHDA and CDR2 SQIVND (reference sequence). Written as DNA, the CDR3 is TGTGCCAGTAGTTTAGCGGGCACAGATACGCAGTATTTT. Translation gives CASSLAGTDTQYF.

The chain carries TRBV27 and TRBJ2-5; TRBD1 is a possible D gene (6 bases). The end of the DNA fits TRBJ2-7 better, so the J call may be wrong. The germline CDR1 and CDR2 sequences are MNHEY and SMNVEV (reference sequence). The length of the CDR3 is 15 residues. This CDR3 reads CASSLFVGQLYEQYF. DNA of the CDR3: TGTGCCAGCAGTTTATTCGTCGGACAGTTATACGAGCAGTACTTC.

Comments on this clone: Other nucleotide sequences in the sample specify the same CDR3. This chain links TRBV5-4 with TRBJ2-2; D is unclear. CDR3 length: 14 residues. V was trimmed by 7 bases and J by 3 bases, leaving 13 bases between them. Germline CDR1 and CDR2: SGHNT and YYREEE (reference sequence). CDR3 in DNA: TGTGCCAGCTCGAGATCCCCGGACACCGGGGAGCTGTTTTTT. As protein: CASSRSPDTGELFF.

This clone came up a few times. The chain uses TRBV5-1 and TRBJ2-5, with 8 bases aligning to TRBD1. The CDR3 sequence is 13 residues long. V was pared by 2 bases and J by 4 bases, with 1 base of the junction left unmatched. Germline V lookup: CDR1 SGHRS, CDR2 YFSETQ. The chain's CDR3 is CASSFDRGETQYF. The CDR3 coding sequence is TGCGCCAGCAGCTTTGACAGGGGAGAGACCCAGTACTTC.

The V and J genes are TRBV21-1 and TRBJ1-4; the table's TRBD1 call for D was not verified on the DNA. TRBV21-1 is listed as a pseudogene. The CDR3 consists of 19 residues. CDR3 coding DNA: TGTGCCAACAGCAAAGAGGGCGACAGGGGATGGGGGTTTAATGAAAAACTGTTTTTT. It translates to CANSKEGDRGWGFNEKLFF.